Following are 31 T cell receptor beta chains from one sample sequenced in a study of follicular helper T cells after annual influenza vaccination. Generated by immunoSEQ multiplex PCR, the TCRdb table keeps only in-frame clones and is missing some. The sample records some 10,000 clones, roughly 80% being singletons. Time point noted: 2015-2016 season, pre-vaccination. Sequences were derived from CXCR5+ CD38- circulating T follicular helper cells from blood, sampled on the day of influenza vaccination. Described subset: circulating Tfh, non-naive CD4+CXCR5+PD-1+ (ICOS+CD38+ or ICOS-CD38-). The origin of the receptors is an adult who received the influenza vaccine.

The chain links TRBV28 to TRBJ1-3, with TRBD1 matching 8 bases. The CDR3 contains 16 residues. Germline V gene sequence: CDR1 MDHEN, CDR2 SYDVKM. Unmatched junction bases numbered 7, after V lost 4 bases and J lost 2 bases. The CDR3 sequence: CASSYSRTGTGNTIYF. The CDR3 bases are TGTGCCAGCAGTTATTCACGGACAGGGACTGGAAACACCATATATTTT.

V gene TRBV18 combines with J gene TRBJ1-1, with TRBD1 matching over 8 bases. The CDR3 is made up of 15 amino acids. Germline V gene data show CDR1 as KGHSH and CDR2 as LQKENI. V gave up 4 bases and J gave up 5 bases; unmatched junction bases: 9. The CDR3 region has the DNA TGTGCCAGCTCACGACCAGGGGGCGCGGGAACTGAAGCTTTCTTT. Its protein product is CASSRPGGAGTEAFF.

The genes are TRBV19 and TRBJ2-7; either TRBD1 or TRBD2 may supply D (5 bases each). Germline CDR1 reads LNHDA; CDR2 reads SQIVND (reference sequence). The CDR3 is made up of 14 amino acids. V lost 9 bases, J lost 1 base, and 16 bases lay in between. The CDR3 coding sequence is TGTGCCAGCACTAACAGCGAGGGGTCCTACGAGCAGTACTTC. This translates into CASTNSEGSYEQYF.

The chain is built from TRBV14 and TRBJ1-1, with D perhaps TRBD1 (5 bases). The CDR3 extends over 14 amino acids. The ends were cut back, 6 bases at V and 0 bases at J, with 11 bases in the middle. Germline CDR1 and CDR2: SGHDN and FVKESK. The CDR3 DNA is TGTGCCAGCAGTTTTGGGGGGATGAACACTGAAGCTTTCTTT. Amino acid sequence: CASSFGGMNTEAFF.

The CDR3 loop is CASSTGQGSETQYF. The CDR3 nucleotides read TGCGCCAGCAGCACCGGACAGGGTTCCGAGACCCAGTACTTC. The chain uses TRBV5-1 and TRBJ2-5; 8 nucleotides agree with TRBD1. Germline V gene lookup returns CDR1 SGHRS and CDR2 YFSETQ. The length of the CDR3 is 14 residues. After removal of 4 bases from V and 5 bases from J, the junction contained 7 bases not matched to a gene.

CDR3 residues: CASSLLGRTGGKDYGYTF. CDR3 bases: TGTGCCAGCAGTTTATTAGGCCGGACAGGGGGCAAGGACTATGGCTACACCTTC. The J gene is TRBJ1-2, the V gene TRBV27, with 11 bases that match TRBD1. Germline values: CDR1 MNHEY, CDR2 SMNVEV (reference sequence). V was clipped by 1 base and J by 3 bases; unmatched bases: 10. The CDR3 extends over 18 amino acids.

This sequence joins TRBV27 and TRBJ2-7; a possible D gene is TRBD1 (6 bases). The germline V gene has CDR1 MNHEY and CDR2 SMNVEV (reference sequence). The CDR3 length is 14 residues. The V end was cut by 8 bases, the J end by 4 bases, with 18 bases between. Here the CDR3 reads CASGRLVGAYEQYF. The DNA for the CDR3 is TGTGCCAGCGGTAGACTCGTGGGGGCTTACGAGCAGTACTTC.

This clone turned up a few times. The J gene is TRBJ1-2, the V gene TRBV5-1, with D tentatively TRBD1 (5 bases). The CDR3 spans 16 residues. Germline V gives CDR1 SGHRS, CDR2 YFSETQ. Trimming left V 4 bases short and J 3 bases short, with 19 bases between. The CDR3 reads CASSTQAGQSHYGYTF. DNA for the CDR3: TGCGCCAGCAGCACTCAGGCAGGGCAGAGCCACTATGGCTACACCTTC.

This clone was recorded once. The chain links TRBV9 to TRBJ1-1; possibly TRBD1 for D (5 bases). V lost 1 base, J lost 3 bases, and 7 bases lay in between. Germline CDR1 is SGDLS and CDR2 is YYNGEE. This CDR3 is built from 13 residues. The CDR3 DNA reads as TGTGCCAGCAGCGTAAGAGGGGACACTGAAGCTTTCTTT. This translates into CASSVRGDTEAFF.

The V gene is TRBV2, the J gene TRBJ2-5; 11 bases are a match to TRBD1. The CDR3 extends over 17 amino acids. Losses at the gene ends were 3 bases for V and 4 bases for J; bases not matched to a gene: 10. The germline V gene encodes CDR1 SNHLY and CDR2 FYNNEI. As DNA, the CDR3 is TGTGCCAGCAGTGAGGGACAGGGGGGAGTAGGAGGAGAGACCCAGTACTTC. It is translated as CASSEGQGGVGGETQYF.

The rearrangement uses TRBV6-6 and TRBJ2-5; no clear D. The CDR3 totals 13 residues. With 9 bases removed from V and 5 bases from J, the gap between germline ends came to 16 bases. CDR1 and CDR2 from the germline V gene are MNHNY and SVGAGI (reference sequence). The CDR3 is CASRPSLGETQYF. The CDR3 nucleotides read TGTGCCAGTAGACCTTCCCTCGGGGAGACCCAGTACTTC.

The chain carries TRBV19 and TRBJ2-1; 10 bases fit TRBD1. This CDR3 has 16 residues. Unmatched junction bases numbered 4, after V lost 1 base and J lost 4 bases. The germline V gene has CDR1 LNHDA and CDR2 SQIVND (reference sequence). CDR3 in DNA: TGTGCCAGTAGTATAGCGGGACAGGGGAGGTACAATGAGCAGTTCTTC. As protein: CASSIAGQGRYNEQFF. The whole variable domain, filled in from reference TRBV19 and TRBJ2-1, reads DGGITQSPKYLFRKEGQNVTLSCEQNLNHDAMYWYRQDPGQGLRLIYYSQIVNDFQKGDIAEGYSVSREKKESFPLTVTSAQKNPTAFYLCASSIAGQGRYNEQFFGPGTRLTVL.

The chain recombines TRBV28 with TRBJ1-5; 7 positions match TRBD1. J was trimmed by 5 bases and V by 6 bases; bases with no gene match: 4. The CDR3 consists of 13 residues. Germline V gives CDR1 MDHEN, CDR2 SYDVKM. CDR3 protein: CASRQDRDQPQHF. DNA for the CDR3: TGTGCCAGCAGACAAGACAGGGATCAGCCCCAGCATTTT.

This clone has a handful of counts. This chain links TRBV6-1 with TRBJ1-2; TRBD1 aligns across 8 bases. This CDR3 spans 15 amino acids. Germline V gene sequence: CDR1 MNHNS, CDR2 SASEGT. Losses at the gene ends were 7 bases for V and 4 bases for J; bases not matched to a gene: 11. For the CDR3, the DNA is TGTGCCAGCACCCCCGGACAGGGATTGATCTATGGCTACACCTTC. Its translation: CASTPGQGLIYGYTF.

The V gene is TRBV6-5, the J gene TRBJ1-2, with D perhaps matching TRBD1 (5 bases). Trimming left V 7 bases short and J 8 bases short, with 20 bases between. CDR1 is MNHEY, CDR2 SVGAGI, per germline. This CDR3 region has 14 residues. CDR3 bases: TGTGCCAGCACTCAAGGGGTCTCTAGAGGAGGCTACACCTTC. Protein product: CASTQGVSRGGYTF.

This clone was seen just once. V is TRBV2 and J is TRBJ2-3, with D unresolved. The V gene lost 2 bases and the J gene lost 7 bases, with 7 bases spanning the gap. CDR1 is SNHLY and CDR2 is FYNNEI in the germline V gene. The CDR3 runs to 12 residues. CDR3 nucleotide sequence: TGTGCCAGCAGTGAAAGGGCTAATACGCAGTATTTT. It specifies CASSERANTQYF.

The chain has TRBV6-1 and TRBJ1-5; a weak D match, TRBD1 (6 bases). V gave up 7 bases and J gave up 7 bases, with 17 bases separating them. The CDR3 runs 14 residues. CDR1 is MNHNS, CDR2 SASEGT, per germline. CDR3 DNA sequence: TGTGCCAGCACTTGGGGGGGCGCCGAGCAGCCCCAGCATTTT. Translating it yields CASTWGGAEQPQHF.

The chain recombines TRBV6-6 with TRBJ2-2, with D possibly TRBD1 on 5 matching bases. The V gene lost 7 bases and the J gene lost 1 base, with 10 bases spanning the gap. This CDR3 has 14 residues. The germline gives CDR1 MNHNY, CDR2 SVGAGI (reference sequence). CDR3 in amino acids: CASTRQGNTGELFF. CDR3 nucleotides: TGTGCCAGCACACGTCAGGGGAACACCGGGGAGCTGTTTTTT.

This chain uses TRBV19 with TRBJ1-5; D gene uncertain. The CDR3 is 13 amino acids. CDR1 and CDR2 from the germline V gene are LNHDA and SQIVND (reference sequence). Trimming took 3 bases from V and 6 from J, leaving 9 bases between them. CDR3 residues: CASSIVTAQPQHF. The CDR3 DNA reads TGTGCCAGTAGTATCGTCACAGCTCAGCCCCAGCATTTT.

V usage is TRBV5-1 and J usage is TRBJ2-7; the D gene is possibly TRBD1 (5 bases). The germline CDR1 and CDR2 sequences are SGHRS and YFSETQ. Between the trimmed V and J ends, which lost 1 base and 1 base, there was a span of 12 bases. The CDR3 totals 15 residues. The CDR3 sequence is CASSLRGRESYEQYF. The CDR3 DNA follows: TGCGCCAGCAGCTTGCGAGGCAGGGAATCCTACGAGCAGTACTTC.

The genes are TRBV19 and TRBJ2-1, with 10 positions matching TRBD2. V was pared by 3 bases and J by 10 bases, with 9 bases of the junction left unmatched. The CDR3 length is 15 residues. Germline-derived CDR1 and CDR2 are LNHDA and SQIVND (reference sequence). The CDR3 nucleotides are TGTGCCAGTAGTATCGCCTCCAGCGGGGGGGTAGAGCAGTTCTTC. Protein sequence: CASSIASSGGVEQFF.

The chain recombines TRBV6-5 with TRBJ2-7, with D perhaps matching TRBD1 (5 bases). The CDR3 spans 16 residues. The germline V gene encodes CDR1 MNHEY and CDR2 SVGAGI. Trimming removed 4 bases from V and 0 bases from J, with 16 bases in between. The CDR3 nucleotides are TGTGCCAGCAGTTCGAGCCTAGACAGTAGCTCCTACGAGCAGTACTTC. Protein product: CASSSSLDSSSYEQYF.

The genes are TRBV21-1 and TRBJ2-1; whether TRBD2, the table's D call, matches the DNA was not checked. TRBV21-1 is flagged as a pseudogene. The CDR3 is made up of 15 amino acids. The DNA of the CDR3 is TGTGCCAGCAGACACACGCGACTCTCCTACAATGAGCAGTTCTTC. This codes for CASRHTRLSYNEQFF.

The chain combines TRBV11-2 with TRBJ2-5, with D maybe TRBD2 (5 bases). V lost 5 bases to trimming and J lost 2 bases, with 9 bases between them. Germline V gene lookup returns CDR1 SGHAT and CDR2 FQNNGV. The CDR3 extends over 13 amino acids. The CDR3 coding sequence is TGTGCCAGCAGCGACGGACTGCAAGAGACCCAGTACTTC. Translation: CASSDGLQETQYF. Variable domain in full (rest from reference TRBV11-2 and TRBJ2-5): EAGVAQSPRYKIIEKRQSVAFWCNPISGHATLYWYQQILGQGPKLLIQFQNNGVVDDSQLPKDRFSAERLKGVDSTLKIQPAKLEDSAVYLCASSDGLQETQYFGPGTRLLVL.

This chain uses TRBV7-9 with TRBJ2-3; the D gene could be TRBD1 or TRBD2 (5 bases each). Germline loops: CDR1 SEHNR, CDR2 FQNEAQ (reference sequence). Trimming took off 11 bases at V and 8 bases at J, with 17 bases between the two ends. This CDR3 contains 12 residues. The CDR3 bases are TGTGCCTTAGGGGAGAACTCCGGTACGCAGTATTTT. It translates to CALGENSGTQYF.

This rearrangement joins TRBV7-2 to TRBJ2-3; 8 bases agree with TRBD2. This CDR3 spans 14 amino acids. V lost 2 bases and J lost 4; bases outside the gene matches: 2. Germline V gives CDR1 SGHTA, CDR2 FQGNSA. The CDR3, as DNA: TGTGCCAGCAGCTTAATGCGGGGGGCAGATACGCAGTATTTT. This gives the protein CASSLMRGADTQYF.

This rearrangement joins TRBV5-1 to TRBJ1-2; maybe TRBD1 (5 bases). From germline, CDR1 is SGHRS and CDR2 YFSETQ. The CDR3 contains 14 residues. Trimming left V 2 bases short and J 8 bases short, with 16 bases between. The DNA of the CDR3 is TGCGCCAGCAGCTTTGATCAGGGAAGGGAGGGCTACACCTTC. Protein product: CASSFDQGREGYTF. The variable domain in full, with the rest retrieved from reference TRBV5-1 and TRBJ1-2, is KAGVTQTPRYLIKTRGQQVTLSCSPISGHRSVSWYQQTPGQGLQFLFEYFSETQRNKGNFPGRFSGRQFSNSRSEMNVSTLELGDSALYLCASSFDQGREGYTFGSGTRLTVV.

V gene TRBV6-6 combines with J gene TRBJ2-1, with 12 bases fitting TRBD2. Germline-derived CDR1 and CDR2 are MNHNY and SVGAGI (reference sequence). The CDR3 spans 15 residues. The J segment lost 6 bases and the V segment lost 7 bases, leaving 7 bases of the junction unmatched. The CDR3 here is CASTTKTSGSNEQFF. CDR3 nucleotides: TGTGCCAGCACCACGAAGACTAGCGGGAGCAATGAGCAGTTCTTC.

The chain employs TRBV5-6 and TRBJ2-5; 10 bases line up with TRBD1. Looked up from germline, CDR1 is SGHDT and CDR2 is YYEEEE. The trim removed 3 bases at V and 9 bases at J, leaving 11 bases unmatched. This CDR3 has 15 amino acids. The CDR3 loop is CASSYGTGAVGAQYF. In nucleotides, the CDR3 is TGTGCCAGCAGCTATGGGACAGGGGCCGTCGGGGCCCAGTACTTC.

This rearrangement joins TRBV18 to TRBJ2-2, with 9 bases that match TRBD2. CDR3 length equals 17 residues. Losses at the gene ends were 2 bases for V and 1 base for J; bases not matched to a gene: 5. Germline V CDR1 and CDR2: KGHSH, LQKENI. The CDR3 loop is CASSPSSSGENTGELFF. Written as DNA, the CDR3 is TGTGCCAGCTCACCATCCTCTAGCGGGGAGAACACCGGGGAGCTGTTTTTT.

This chain uses TRBV6-6 with TRBJ1-5; no firm D call. The germline V gene has CDR1 MNHNY and CDR2 SVGAGI (reference sequence). The length of the CDR3 is 8 residues. CDR3 DNA: TGTCAGGCGGGGCCCCAGCATTTT. It encodes CQAGPQHF.